This TCR beta chain was observed in a study of blood T cell repertoires in COVID-19. The table came from immunoSEQ multiplex PCR; TCRdb's copy has only in-frame clones and leaves some out. The data contain about 210,000 clones, 81% of them singletons. V was trimmed by 2 bases and J by 5 bases, leaving 10 bases between them. The CDR3 contains 14 residues. CDR1 and CDR2 from the germline V gene are MNHEY and SMNVEV (reference sequence). Self-reported history from a screening survey and questionnaire set each donor's cohort. This chain links TRBV27 with TRBJ2-1; tentatively, D is TRBD1 (6 bases). The receptor comes from a woman between 45 and 60 years old with acute COVID-19. The sample consisted of PBMCs or T cells enriched from blood (not recorded which). For the CDR3, the DNA is TGTGCCAGCAGTTTACTGGACAGAAACAATGAGCAGTTCTTC. Translating gives CASSLLDRNNEQFF.